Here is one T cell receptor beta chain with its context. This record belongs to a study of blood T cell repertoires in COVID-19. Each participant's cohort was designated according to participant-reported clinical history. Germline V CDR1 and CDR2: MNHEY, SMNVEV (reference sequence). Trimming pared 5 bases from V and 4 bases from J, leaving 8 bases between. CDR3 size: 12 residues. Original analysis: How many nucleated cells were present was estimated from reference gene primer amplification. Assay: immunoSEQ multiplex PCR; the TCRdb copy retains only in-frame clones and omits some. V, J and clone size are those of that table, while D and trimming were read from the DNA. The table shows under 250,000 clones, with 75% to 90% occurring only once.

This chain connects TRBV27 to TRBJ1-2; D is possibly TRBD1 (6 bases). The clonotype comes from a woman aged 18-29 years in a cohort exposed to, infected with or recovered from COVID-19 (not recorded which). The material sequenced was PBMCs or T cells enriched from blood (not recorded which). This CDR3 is CASSRGSYGYTF. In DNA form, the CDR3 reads TGTGCCAGCAGTAGGGGGTCCTATGGCTACACCTTC.